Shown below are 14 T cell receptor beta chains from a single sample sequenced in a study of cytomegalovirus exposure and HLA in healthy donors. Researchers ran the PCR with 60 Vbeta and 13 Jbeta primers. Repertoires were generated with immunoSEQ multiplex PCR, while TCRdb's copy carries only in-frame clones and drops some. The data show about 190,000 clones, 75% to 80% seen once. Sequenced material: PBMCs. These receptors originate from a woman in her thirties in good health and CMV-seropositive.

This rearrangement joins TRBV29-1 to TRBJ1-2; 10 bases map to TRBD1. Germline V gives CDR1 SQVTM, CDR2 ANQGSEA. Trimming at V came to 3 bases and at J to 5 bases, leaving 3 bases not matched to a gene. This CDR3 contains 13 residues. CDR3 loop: CSVEGQGQYGYTF. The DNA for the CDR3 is TGCAGCGTTGAGGGACAGGGGCAGTATGGCTACACCTTC.

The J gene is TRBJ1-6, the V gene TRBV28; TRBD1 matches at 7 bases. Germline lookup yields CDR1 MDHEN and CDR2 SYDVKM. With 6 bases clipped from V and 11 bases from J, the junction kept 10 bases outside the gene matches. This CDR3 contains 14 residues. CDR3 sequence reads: CASSYRQGSAPLHF. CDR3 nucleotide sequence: TGTGCCAGCAGCTACCGACAGGGCTCTGCACCCCTCCACTTT. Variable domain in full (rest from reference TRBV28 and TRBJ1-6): DVKVTQSSRYLVKRTGEKVFLECVQDMDHENMFWYRQDPGLGLRLIYFSYDVKMKEKGDIPEGYSVSREKKERFSLILESASTNQTSMYLCASSYRQGSAPLHFGNGTRLTVT.

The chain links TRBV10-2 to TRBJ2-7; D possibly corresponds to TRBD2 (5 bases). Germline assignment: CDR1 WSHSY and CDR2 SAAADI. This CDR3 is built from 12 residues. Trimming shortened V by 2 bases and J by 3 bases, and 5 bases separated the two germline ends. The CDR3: CASSERGYEQYF. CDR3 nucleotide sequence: TGCGCCAGCAGTGAGCGGGGCTACGAGCAGTACTTC.

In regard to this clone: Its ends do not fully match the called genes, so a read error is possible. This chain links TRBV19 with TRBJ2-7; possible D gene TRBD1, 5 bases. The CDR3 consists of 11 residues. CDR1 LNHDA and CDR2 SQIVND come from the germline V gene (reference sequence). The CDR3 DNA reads TGCAAACTGACAGCTACCTACGAGCAGTACTTC. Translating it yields CKLTATYEQYF.

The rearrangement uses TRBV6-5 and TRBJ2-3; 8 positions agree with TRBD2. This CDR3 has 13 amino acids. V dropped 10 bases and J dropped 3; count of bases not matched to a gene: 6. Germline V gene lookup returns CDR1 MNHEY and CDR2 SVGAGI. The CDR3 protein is CATRRGVTDTQYF. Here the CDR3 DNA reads TGTGCCACCCGGCGGGGGGTGACAGATACGCAGTATTTT.

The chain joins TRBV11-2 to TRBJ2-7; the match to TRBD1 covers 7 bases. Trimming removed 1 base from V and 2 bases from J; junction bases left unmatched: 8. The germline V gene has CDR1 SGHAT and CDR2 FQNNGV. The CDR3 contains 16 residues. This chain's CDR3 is CASSLVAGRGTYEQYF. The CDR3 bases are TGTGCCAGCAGCTTAGTAGCTGGCAGGGGGACCTACGAGCAGTACTTC.

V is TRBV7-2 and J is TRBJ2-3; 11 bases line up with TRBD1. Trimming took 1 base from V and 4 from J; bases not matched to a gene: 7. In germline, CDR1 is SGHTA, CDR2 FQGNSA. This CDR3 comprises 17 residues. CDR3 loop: CASSLGGTGGWADTQYF. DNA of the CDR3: TGTGCCAGCAGCTTAGGAGGGACAGGGGGGTGGGCAGATACGCAGTATTTT.

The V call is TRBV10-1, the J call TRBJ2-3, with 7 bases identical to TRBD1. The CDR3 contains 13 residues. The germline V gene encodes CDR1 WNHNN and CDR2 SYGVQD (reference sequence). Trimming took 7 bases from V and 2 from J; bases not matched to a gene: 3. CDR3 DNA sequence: TGCGCCAGCAATGGACAGGTCACAGATACGCAGTATTTT. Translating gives CASNGQVTDTQYF.

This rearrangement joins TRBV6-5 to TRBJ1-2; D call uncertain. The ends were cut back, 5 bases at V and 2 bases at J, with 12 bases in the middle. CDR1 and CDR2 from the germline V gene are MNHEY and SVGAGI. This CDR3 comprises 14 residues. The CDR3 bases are TGTGCCAGCAGTCGGGTCCCAAAGAACTATGGCTACACCTTC. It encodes CASSRVPKNYGYTF.

The CDR3 region is CASSLNSYPYEQYF. For the CDR3, the DNA is TGTGCCAGCAGTTTAAACAGCTACCCCTACGAGCAGTACTTC. The chain has TRBV28 and TRBJ2-7; D is ambiguous. Germline-derived CDR1 and CDR2 are MDHEN and SYDVKM. The CDR3 consists of 14 residues. The V and J ends lost 2 bases and 2 bases respectively, with 10 bases between them.

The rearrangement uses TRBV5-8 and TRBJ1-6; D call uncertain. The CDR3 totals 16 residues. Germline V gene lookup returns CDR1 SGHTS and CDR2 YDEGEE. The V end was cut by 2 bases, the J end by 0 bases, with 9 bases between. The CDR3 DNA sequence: TGTGCCAGCAGCTTTGGAACTAGCTCCTATAATTCACCCCTCCACTTT. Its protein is CASSFGTSSYNSPLHF.

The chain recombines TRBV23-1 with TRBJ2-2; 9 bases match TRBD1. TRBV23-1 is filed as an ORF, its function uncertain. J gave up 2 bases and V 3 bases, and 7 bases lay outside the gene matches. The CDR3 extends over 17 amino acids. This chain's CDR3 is CASSQAGTGYNTGELFF. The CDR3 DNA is TGCGCCAGCAGTCAGGCCGGGACAGGGTATAACACCGGGGAGCTGTTTTTT.

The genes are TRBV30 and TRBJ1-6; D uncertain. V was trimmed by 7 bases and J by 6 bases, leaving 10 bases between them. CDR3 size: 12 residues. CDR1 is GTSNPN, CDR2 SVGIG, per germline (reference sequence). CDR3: CAYFEVNSPLHF. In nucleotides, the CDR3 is TGTGCCTACTTTGAGGTTAATTCACCCCTCCACTTT.

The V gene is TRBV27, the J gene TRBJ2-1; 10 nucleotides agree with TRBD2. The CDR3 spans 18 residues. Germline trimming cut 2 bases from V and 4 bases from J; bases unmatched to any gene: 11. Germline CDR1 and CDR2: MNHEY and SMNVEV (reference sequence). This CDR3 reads CASSLTWTSGRRYNEQFF. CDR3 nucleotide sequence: TGTGCCAGCAGTTTAACCTGGACTAGCGGACGTCGGTACAATGAGCAGTTCTTC.